The 16 T cell receptor beta chains below come from one sample, sequenced in a study of siplizumab effects on memory and regulatory T cells. Sequencing was performed with immunoSEQ multiplex PCR; in TCRdb, only in-frame clones are kept and a portion is missing. This table has some 110,000 clones, about 93% appearing once. Material: CD4+ T cells sorted from blood. These receptors originate from a human donor in good health.

Concerning this clone: Other DNA sequences in the sample encode the same CDR3. DNA for the CDR3: TGTGCCAGCTCACCAGGAACTAGCGGCTCCTACGAGCAGTACTTC. This sequence encodes CASSPGTSGSYEQYF. This chain joins TRBV18 and TRBJ2-7; TRBD2 aligns across 8 bases. CDR3 length: 15 residues. The ends lost 2 bases at V and 0 bases at J; junction bases unmatched: 3. Germline lookup yields CDR1 KGHSH and CDR2 LQKENI.

The V and J genes are TRBV11-2 and TRBJ1-2; a possible D gene is TRBD1 (5 bases). V dropped 1 base and J dropped 8 bases, with 11 bases sitting between them. From germline, CDR1 is SGHAT and CDR2 FQNNGV. The CDR3 sequence is 13 residues long. This chain's CDR3 is CASSLAQGGGYTF. DNA for the CDR3: TGTGCCAGCAGCTTAGCCCAGGGAGGAGGCTACACCTTC.

This clone was seen a few times. V and J are TRBV6-6 and TRBJ2-7; D gene unclear. Germline CDR1 reads MNHNY; CDR2 reads SVGAGI (reference sequence). The CDR3 consists of 11 residues. V was trimmed by 4 bases and J by 3 bases, leaving 4 bases between them. The CDR3 coding sequence is TGTGCCAGCAGTTCACACTACGAGCAGTACTTC. Translating it yields CASSSHYEQYF.

The J gene is TRBJ1-5, the V gene TRBV2, with 9 bases fitting TRBD1. Trimming cost V 6 bases and J 6 bases; bases outside gene matches: 6. The CDR3 spans 14 residues. Germline V gene data show CDR1 as SNHLY and CDR2 as FYNNEI. The CDR3 DNA reads as TGTGCCAGCAGCTCTACAGGGGGCCGTCAGCCCCAGCATTTT. Translation gives CASSSTGGRQPQHF.

The V gene is TRBV9, the J gene TRBJ1-1; perhaps TRBD1 as D (6 bases). This CDR3 is 18 amino acids long. V was shortened by 2 bases and J by 2 bases, with 22 bases between the two germline ends. Germline CDR1 and CDR2: SGDLS and YYNGEE. CDR3 region: CASSVGLGGGPLNTEAFF. CDR3 in DNA: TGTGCCAGCAGCGTCGGATTGGGAGGGGGTCCATTAAACACTGAAGCTTTCTTT.

The chain carries TRBV5-5 and TRBJ2-7; D is ambiguous. The CDR3 spans 13 residues. Trimming removed 0 bases at V and 1 base at J, with 5 bases between. The V gene's germline CDR1 is SGHKS and CDR2 YYEKEE (reference sequence). CDR3 in amino acids: CASSLVLSYEQYF. The CDR3 DNA sequence: TGTGCCAGCAGCTTGGTCCTGTCCTACGAGCAGTACTTC.

V gene TRBV2 combines with J gene TRBJ2-5; 8 positions match TRBD1. This CDR3 comprises 15 residues. V gave up 1 base and J gave up 3 bases; unmatched junction bases: 4. CDR1 is SNHLY, CDR2 FYNNEI, per germline. CDR3 in amino acids: CASSEGGQGKETQYF. CDR3 sequence (DNA): TGTGCCAGCAGTGAAGGAGGACAGGGTAAAGAGACCCAGTACTTC.

J is TRBJ1-2 and V is TRBV19; possibly TRBD1 for D (5 bases). The length of the CDR3 is 17 residues. The V end was cut by 4 bases, the J end by 1 base, with 19 bases between. Germline CDR1 is LNHDA and CDR2 is SQIVND (reference sequence). The CDR3 loop reads CASSSFSGTPINYGYTF. The CDR3, as DNA: TGTGCCAGTAGTAGTTTCTCCGGGACTCCGATTAACTATGGCTACACCTTC.

This chain uses TRBV29-1 with TRBJ1-1, with TRBD1 identical over 7 bases. CDR1 SQVTM and CDR2 ANQGSEA come from the germline V gene. V dropped 3 bases and J dropped 5; count of bases not matched to a gene: 6. CDR3 length equals 13 residues. The CDR3 DNA reads as TGCAGCGTTGATGGCAGGGGGGGAACTGAAGCTTTCTTT. It translates to CSVDGRGGTEAFF.

CDR3 DNA: TGTGCCATCAGTGACAACAGGGAAGGGAGTGAGACCCAGTACTTC. Translating gives CAISDNREGSETQYF. This chain links TRBV10-3 with TRBJ2-5; D is perhaps TRBD1 (6 bases). The length of the CDR3 is 15 residues. Germline V gene sequence: CDR1 ENHRY, CDR2 SYGVKD. The ends were cut back, 3 bases at V and 5 bases at J, with 16 bases in the middle.

The rearrangement uses TRBV4-3 and TRBJ2-2, with 9 bases identical to TRBD1. In germline, CDR1 is LGHNA, CDR2 YSLEER. The length of the CDR3 is 13 residues. The ends lost 6 bases at V and 5 bases at J; junction bases unmatched: 1. CDR3 nucleotides: TGCGCCAGCAGGGGGACAGGGACCGGGGAGCTGTTTTTT. This translates into CASRGTGTGELFF.

CDR3: CASSLNRISYEQYF. DNA of the CDR3: TGTGCCAGCAGCTTAAACAGGATCTCCTACGAGCAGTACTTC. The rearrangement uses TRBV11-3 and TRBJ2-7, with D perhaps matching TRBD1 (5 bases). V gave up 2 bases and J gave up 0 bases, with 8 bases separating them. The germline V gene encodes CDR1 SGHNT and CDR2 YENEEA. The CDR3 spans 14 residues.

Only a few counts were recorded for this clone. The gene calls are TRBV9 and TRBJ1-1, with D possibly matching TRBD1 (5 bases). Germline lookup yields CDR1 SGDLS and CDR2 YYNGEE. The CDR3 totals 15 residues. Trimming removed 0 bases at V and 5 bases at J, with 14 bases between. CDR3: CASSVEVPEGTEAFF. The CDR3 nucleotides are TGTGCCAGCAGCGTAGAGGTTCCTGAGGGGACTGAAGCTTTCTTT.

The chain employs TRBV19 and TRBJ1-4; D is perhaps TRBD1 (6 bases). This CDR3 spans 13 amino acids. Trimming cost V 11 bases and J 8 bases, with 18 bases left between them. The germline gives CDR1 LNHDA, CDR2 SQIVND (reference sequence). This CDR3 reads CAASQGIAEKLFF. The CDR3 DNA is TGTGCCGCCTCTCAGGGGATAGCCGAAAAACTGTTTTTT.

CDR3 in DNA: TGTGCCAGTAGTATAACTGGGCTGAACACTGAAGCTTTCTTT. Encoded protein: CASSITGLNTEAFF. V gene TRBV19 combines with J gene TRBJ1-1, with no clear D. This CDR3 has 14 residues. V was clipped by 2 bases and J by 0 bases, with 7 bases between them. Germline assignment: CDR1 LNHDA and CDR2 SQIVND (reference sequence).

This CDR3 reads CASSTGLAGAYTF. In DNA form, the CDR3 reads TGTGCCAGTAGTACGGGCCTCGCTGGTGCCTACACCTTC. The V call is TRBV19, the J call TRBJ1-2; D not resolved. V was cut by 4 bases and J by 10 bases, with 16 bases left in between. Germline CDR1 LNHDA, CDR2 SQIVND (reference sequence). This CDR3 has 13 amino acids.